These T cell receptor beta chains were read from a single sample in a study of blood T cell repertoires in COVID-19. Libraries were prepared by immunoSEQ multiplex PCR; TCRdb keeps only in-frame clonotypes and omits some of them. The sample holds a few hundred thousand clones, 80% to 90% seen once. Sequenced: peripheral blood. These receptors came from a woman aged 80 or over with acute or convalescent COVID-19. Both conserved end residues are part of each CDR3. D genes are given only for firm matches. Clone size is given for some rows only: seen once, a few or many times, or a class if the clone is expanded.

J gene: TRBJ2-1; clone size: NA; V gene: TRBV27; D gene: TRBD2; CDR3 DNA: TGTGCCAGCCGAACCAGCGGGGGTTCCTACAATGAGCAGTTCTTC; CDR3 protein: CASRTSGGSYNEQFF
J gene: TRBJ1-6; clone size: NA; V gene: TRBV19; D gene: TRBD1; CDR3 DNA: TGTGCCAGTAGTACCGGGACAGGTAATTCACCCCTCCACTTT; CDR3 protein: CASSTGTGNSPLHF
J gene: TRBJ1-3; clone size: NA; V gene: TRBV5-8; D gene: NA; CDR3 DNA: TGTGCCAGCAGCCCACAACCTCGCTCTGGAAACACCATATATTTT; CDR3 protein: CASSPQPRSGNTIYF
J gene: TRBJ1-4; clone size: NA; V gene: TRBV27; D gene: NA; CDR3 DNA: TGTGCCACCCCCCCCAGGACTACTAATGAAAAACTGTTTTTT; CDR3 protein: CATPPRTTNEKLFF
J gene: TRBJ1-2; clone size: NA; V gene: TRBV18; D gene: NA; CDR3 DNA: TGTGCCAGCTCACCGGGACAAATAATTTATGGCTACACCTTC; CDR3 protein: CASSPGQIIYGYTF
J gene: TRBJ2-3; clone size: NA; V gene: TRBV4-2; D gene: TRBD2; CDR3 DNA: TGTGCCAGCAGCCAAGATCGATCCCCAATAGCGGGAGCCCTCACAGATACGCAGTATTTT; CDR3 protein: CASSQDRSPIAGALTDTQYF
J gene: TRBJ2-1; clone size: NA; V gene: TRBV7-9; D gene: TRBD2; CDR3 DNA: TGTGCCAGCAGCCCACCCTGGACTAGCAGCAATGAGCAGTTCTTC; CDR3 protein: CASSPPWTSSNEQFF
J gene: TRBJ2-7; clone size: NA; V gene: TRBV7-9; D gene: TRBD2; CDR3 DNA: TGTGCCAGCAGCTTAGCGCGGGGGGGCGGGAGCTCCTACGAGCAGTACTTC; CDR3 protein: CASSLARGGGSSYEQYF
J gene: TRBJ2-1; clone size: NA; V gene: TRBV4-3; D gene: NA; CDR3 DNA: TGCGCCAGCAGCCCCATTGGCAGGGATGAGCAGTTCTTC; CDR3 protein: CASSPIGRDEQFF
J gene: TRBJ1-6; clone size: NA; V gene: TRBV25-1; D gene: NA; CDR3 DNA: TGTGCCAGCAGTTATTTTAAGAGGGGGTTCTATAATTCACCCCTCCACTTT; CDR3 protein: CASSYFKRGFYNSPLHF
J gene: TRBJ2-1; clone size: NA; V gene: TRBV27; D gene: TRBD1; CDR3 DNA: TGTGCCAGCCGTAGACAGGGAGAGGGACATGAGCAGTTCTTC; CDR3 protein: CASRRQGEGHEQFF
J gene: TRBJ2-1; clone size: NA; V gene: TRBV3-1/TRBV3-2; D gene: NA; CDR3 DNA: TGTGCCAGCAGCCAAGTAATAACGGGAAGCCCCTACAATGAGCAGTTCTTC; CDR3 protein: CASSQVITGSPYNEQFF
J gene: TRBJ2-3; clone size: NA; V gene: TRBV7-3; D gene: TRBD2; CDR3 DNA: TGTGCCAGCAGCACAGGACTAGCGGGGGTTGCAGATACGCAGTATTTT; CDR3 protein: CASSTGLAGVADTQYF
J gene: TRBJ1-5; clone size: NA; V gene: TRBV5-6; D gene: NA; CDR3 DNA: TGTGCCAGCAGCAGTATCGAGGATAGCAATCAGCCCCAGCATTTT; CDR3 protein: CASSSIEDSNQPQHF
J gene: TRBJ2-7; clone size: NA; V gene: TRBV5-6; D gene: TRBD1; CDR3 DNA: TGTGCCAGCAGCGGCCTTGGGACAGGGGGATACGAGCAGTACTTC; CDR3 protein: CASSGLGTGGYEQYF
J gene: TRBJ2-6; clone size: NA; V gene: TRBV29-1; D gene: NA; CDR3 DNA: TGCAGCGTCGGGGATTTTGGGGCCAACGTCCTGACTTTC; CDR3 protein: CSVGDFGANVLTF
J gene: TRBJ1-4; clone size: NA; V gene: TRBV11-3; D gene: NA; CDR3 DNA: TGTGCCAGCAGCTTAGGGACAGATGATAATGAAAAACTGTTTTTT; CDR3 protein: CASSLGTDDNEKLFF
J gene: TRBJ2-2; clone size: NA; V gene: TRBV5-1; D gene: TRBD1; CDR3 DNA: TGCGCCAGCAGCTTGGGAGGGGACAGACCGAACACCGGGGAGCTGTTTTTT; CDR3 protein: CASSLGGDRPNTGELFF
J gene: TRBJ1-4; clone size: NA; V gene: TRBV14; D gene: NA; CDR3 DNA: TGTGCCAGCAGCCCCCGGGGGGGAACTAATGAAAAACTGTTTTTT; CDR3 protein: CASSPRGGTNEKLFF
J gene: TRBJ2-3; clone size: few; V gene: TRBV5-4; D gene: NA; CDR3 DNA: TGTGCCAGCCCCGACAGGAGATACACAGATACGCAGTATTTT; CDR3 protein: CASPDRRYTDTQYF
J gene: TRBJ2-5; clone size: NA; V gene: TRBV19; D gene: TRBD2; CDR3 DNA: TGTGCCAGTAGTTACGGACTAGCGGGGGGACAAGAGACCCAGTACTTC; CDR3 protein: CASSYGLAGGQETQYF
J gene: TRBJ1-5; clone size: NA; V gene: TRBV2; D gene: TRBD1; CDR3 DNA: TGTGCCAGCAGGGGACAGGGAATATTTCAGCCCCAGCATTTT; CDR3 protein: CASRGQGIFQPQHF
J gene: TRBJ1-2; clone size: NA; V gene: TRBV27; D gene: TRBD1; CDR3 DNA: TGTGCCAGCAGTCCCTGGACAGGGGGAGGCTACACCTTC; CDR3 protein: CASSPWTGGGYTF
J gene: TRBJ1-5; clone size: NA; V gene: TRBV18; D gene: TRBD1; CDR3 DNA: TGTGCCAGCTCACCACCGGTCCAGGGGGTAGACCAGCCCCAGCATTTT; CDR3 protein: CASSPPVQGVDQPQHF
J gene: TRBJ1-1; clone size: NA; V gene: TRBV6-2/TRBV6-3; D gene: TRBD1; CDR3 DNA: TGTGCCAGCAGCCGGGGACAGGGGGGAAAGTCTGAAGCTTTCTTT; CDR3 protein: CASSRGQGGKSEAFF
J gene: TRBJ2-7; clone size: NA; V gene: TRBV3-1/TRBV3-2; D gene: TRBD2; CDR3 DNA: TGTGCCAGCAGCCGAACTAGCGACTACGAGCAGTACTTC; CDR3 protein: CASSRTSDYEQYF
J gene: TRBJ2-2; clone size: NA; V gene: TRBV10-1; D gene: NA; CDR3 DNA: TGCGCCAGCAGTCCAGGGGTTACCGGGGAGCTGTTTTTT; CDR3 protein: CASSPGVTGELFF
J gene: TRBJ1-1; clone size: NA; V gene: TRBV7-6; D gene: NA; CDR3 DNA: TGTGCCAGCAGCTCACCACCGGGGAACACTGAAGCTTTCTTT; CDR3 protein: CASSSPPGNTEAFF
J gene: TRBJ2-1; clone size: once; V gene: TRBV27; D gene: TRBD2; CDR3 DNA: TGTGCCAGCAGTTTGGGGGGGGGCAATGAGCAGTTCTTC; CDR3 protein: CASSLGGGNEQFF
J gene: TRBJ2-1; clone size: NA; V gene: TRBV19; D gene: TRBD2; CDR3 DNA: TGTGCCAGTAGGCTAGCGGGAGGAAATGAGCAGTTCTTC; CDR3 protein: CASRLAGGNEQFF
J gene: TRBJ2-4; clone size: NA; V gene: TRBV5-4; D gene: NA; CDR3 DNA: TGTGCCAGCAGCTTCTGGCAGGGCAACATTCAGTACTTC; CDR3 protein: CASSFWQGNIQYF
J gene: TRBJ1-2; clone size: NA; V gene: TRBV12-3/TRBV12-4; D gene: NA; CDR3 DNA: TGTGCCAGCAGTTTATTCCGCTATGGCTACACCTTC; CDR3 protein: CASSLFRYGYTF
J gene: TRBJ2-1; clone size: NA; V gene: TRBV7-2; D gene: TRBD2; CDR3 DNA: TGTGCCAGCAGCTTACATCTGGGAGCGGGGGGGCTAAATGAGCAGTTCTTC; CDR3 protein: CASSLHLGAGGLNEQFF
J gene: TRBJ1-5; clone size: NA; V gene: TRBV27; D gene: TRBD1; CDR3 DNA: TGTGCCAGCAGTCCATATGCCGGGACAGGGAGAGATAGCAATCAGCCCCAGCATTTT; CDR3 protein: CASSPYAGTGRDSNQPQHF
J gene: TRBJ1-5; clone size: NA; V gene: TRBV28; D gene: TRBD1; CDR3 DNA: TGTGCCAGCAGTCCTAGTGGGACAGGGGGCTCCAAATGGTATCAGCCCCAGCATTTT; CDR3 protein: CASSPSGTGGSKWYQPQHF
J gene: TRBJ1-1; clone size: NA; V gene: TRBV7-9; D gene: TRBD1; CDR3 DNA: TGTGCCAGCAGCGGACAGGTGAACACTGAAGCTTTCTTT; CDR3 protein: CASSGQVNTEAFF
J gene: TRBJ2-2; clone size: NA; V gene: TRBV27; D gene: NA; CDR3 DNA: TGTGCCAGCAGTTTAAACCGGGCCGGGGAGCTGTTTTTT; CDR3 protein: CASSLNRAGELFF
J gene: TRBJ1-1; clone size: NA; V gene: TRBV19; D gene: TRBD1; CDR3 DNA: TGTGCCAGTAGTAAAAGTTTCCAGGGGGTGGGGACTGAAGCTTTCTTT; CDR3 protein: CASSKSFQGVGTEAFF
J gene: TRBJ2-5; clone size: NA; V gene: TRBV6-6; D gene: TRBD2; CDR3 DNA: TGTGCCAGCAGCCTGACTAGCGGGGGGGAAGAGACCCAGTACTTC; CDR3 protein: CASSLTSGGEETQYF
J gene: TRBJ1-5; clone size: NA; V gene: TRBV6-2/TRBV6-3; D gene: TRBD1; CDR3 DNA: TGTGCCAGCAGTTCCTCGGACAGGGGTGGCAATCAGCCCCAGCATTTT; CDR3 protein: CASSSSDRGGNQPQHF
J gene: TRBJ1-5; clone size: NA; V gene: TRBV27; D gene: TRBD1; CDR3 DNA: TGTGCCAGCAGTCACAGGGGAAGCAATCAGCCCCAGCATTTT; CDR3 protein: CASSHRGSNQPQHF
J gene: TRBJ2-7; clone size: NA; V gene: TRBV11-3; D gene: NA; CDR3 DNA: TGTGCCAGCAGCCCAGCAGGACAGTCCTACGAGCAGTACTTC; CDR3 protein: CASSPAGQSYEQYF
J gene: TRBJ1-3; clone size: NA; V gene: TRBV28; D gene: NA; CDR3 DNA: TGTGCCAGCAGTCCCCCTGGGCTCCTCTCTGGAAACACCATATATTTT; CDR3 protein: CASSPPGLLSGNTIYF
J gene: TRBJ2-5; clone size: NA; V gene: TRBV10-3; D gene: NA; CDR3 DNA: TGTGCCATCAGTGTCGCGCAGGGCAGAGAAGAGACCCAGTACTTC; CDR3 protein: CAISVAQGREETQYF
J gene: TRBJ1-6; clone size: once; V gene: TRBV6-1; D gene: TRBD1; CDR3 DNA: TGTGCCAGCAGTGAAGCCCCGGGACAGTCTTATAATTCACCCCTCCACTTT; CDR3 protein: CASSEAPGQSYNSPLHF